The entry below describes one TCR beta chain. Its antigen remains undetermined. No per-base quality is available; no much larger clone lies one base away. Reading the label with the study, this specimen's treatment or condition is: allogeneic hematopoietic cell transplantation with graft depleted of TCRalphabeta T cells and CD19 B cells. Transplant recipients were children who received TCRalphabeta/CD19-depleted allogeneic hematopoietic cell grafts. Libraries were constructed by PCR. For sequencing, an Illumina HiSeq 2500 was employed. TCR library preparation used molecular barcoding, with unique molecular identifiers applied to normalize quantification of the TCRbeta repertoire. TCRdb redid the processing of the public reads, applying fastp at Q25 and MiXCR, and retained in-frame beta chains. Entries are consolidated by CDR3 protein sequence, retaining the most common genes and DNA. The sample table records 580,000 or so distinct CDR3 sequences; 23% of these occur just once. Around 14% of the sample lies in the top ten.

Relative to germline, V is missing 4 bases and J is missing 8 bases, with 11 bases of the junction outside any gene match. Taken from the germline V gene, the CDR1 and CDR2 loops are SGHNT and YENEEA. From the cysteine up to the phenylalanine, the CDR3 has a length of 15 residues. Left in the record is the CDR3 DNA by itself, 45 bases read in frame from the first base. The data were obtained in a study of T-cell reconstitution after alpha-beta-depleted transplantation in children (dated by TCRdb to 2015 to 2016). For context, the study as a whole: Using TCR repertoire profiling, the study quantitatively followed how T-cell immune reconstitution unfolded in children after TCRalphabeta/CD19-depleted allogeneic hematopoietic cell transplantation.

General study outcomes and caveats: Apparently early alphabetaT-cell count recovery about two months after transplant reportedly relied on only several hundred rapidly expanded clones derived from non-depleted graft cells. Over the following months the frequencies of hyperexpanded clones went down, and after one year T-cell counts and TCRbeta diversity were mostly credited to newly produced T cells. In some patients, high TCRbeta diversity at day 60 was attributed to recipient T cells and intrathymic progenitors that had survived conditioning.

Material: PBMCs, mostly from graft donor cells, obtained 360 days after TCRalphabeta/CD19-depleted stem cell transplant. The source is a boy younger than two who had a stem cell transplant for acute myeloid leukemia, so the T cells may come from the graft donor. Here the chain combines TRBV11-3 and TRBJ1-1, with 9 bases matching TRBD1. The CDR3 region: CASSWGGQGPDEAFF. The DNA reads TGTGCCAGCAGCTGGGGTGGACAGGGGCCAGACGAAGCTTTCTTT.